These 4 T cell receptor beta chains were all obtained from the same sample, sequenced in a study of T cells in Graves' hyperthyroidism and ophthalmopathy. The source material, RNA transcripts, was used to amplify TCR beta CDR3 regions. First-round RT-PCR of the TCR CDR3 relied on the HTBI primer set. TCRdb passed the multiplex PCR reads through MiXCR, listing each CDR3 protein once. The data hold around 610,000 distinct CDR3 sequences, with roughly 14% observed a single time. The specimen was blood. These receptors were taken from a woman aged 40 to 50 with Graves' ophthalmopathy.

This clonotype occurred many times. The V gene is TRBV30, the J gene TRBJ1-1, with D hard to call. Trimming took off 7 bases at V and 0 bases at J, with 15 bases between the two ends. CDR1 and CDR2 from the germline V gene are GTSNPN and SVGIG (reference sequence). The CDR3 runs 14 residues. The CDR3 is CASWAGGLNTEAFF. The CDR3 DNA reads as TGTGCCTCATGGGCGGGCGGTTTGAACACTGAAGCTTTCTTT.

The chain recombines TRBV2 with TRBJ1-1; D is uncertain. CDR1 is SNHLY and CDR2 is FYNNEI in the germline V gene. The CDR3 consists of 10 residues. Trimming removed 8 bases from V and 7 bases from J, with 8 bases in between. DNA for the CDR3: TGTGCCAGCGGGATCCATGAAGCTTTCTTT. It codes for CASGIHEAFF. Combining the CDR3 with reference TRBV2 and TRBJ1-1 gives the whole variable domain EPEVTQTPSHQVTQMGQEVILRCVPISNHLYFYWYRQILGQKVEFLVSFYNNEISEKSEIFDDQFSVERPDGSNFTLKIRSTKLEDSAMYFCASGIHEAFFGQGTRLTVV.

In this sample, this clonotype turned up a few times. The genes are TRBV6-1 and TRBJ2-2, with 14 nucleotides matching TRBD2. This CDR3 comprises 19 residues. Per the germline V gene, CDR1 is MNHNS and CDR2 is SASEGT. The V segment lost 2 bases and the J segment 5 bases; nucleotides outside the gene matches: 10. Written as DNA, the CDR3 is TGTGCCAGCAGTGAATATAGGGGACTAGCGGGAGAGGCGACCGGGGAGCTGTTTTTT. It codes for CASSEYRGLAGEATGELFF.

This clonotype has ten or more counts. A much larger clone is a single base away; this may be a read error. The chain employs TRBV6-4 and TRBJ2-7; 8 positions match TRBD1. This CDR3 region has 17 residues. Germline V gene sequence: CDR1 MRHNA, CDR2 SNTAGT. CDR3 DNA sequence: TGTGCCGGCAGGCCGGGACAGGCAGTCCCCTCACTCTACGAGCAGTACTTC. It encodes CAGRPGQAVPSLYEQYF.